This T cell receptor beta chain originates from a study of T-cell reconstitution after alpha-beta-depleted transplantation in children. Using unique molecular identifiers, the investigators prepared the TCRbeta library. TCRdb re-called the PCR reads with MiXCR, one entry per CDR3 protein. The sample consists of hundreds of thousands of distinct CDR3 sequences, around 12% of them appearing once. Sequencing was performed on PBMCs from the stem cell graft donor, taken from the stem cell graft. The clonotype comes from a human donor who donated a stem cell graft to a child with combined immunodeficiency.

CDR3 protein: CASSPTSVRETQYF. The CDR3 bases are TGTGCCAGCAGCCCGACTAGCGTAAGAGAGACCCAGTACTTC. The chain is built from TRBV7-9 and TRBJ2-5; 8 nucleotides agree with TRBD2. Germline trimming cut 5 bases from V and 4 bases from J; bases unmatched to any gene: 6. CDR3 size: 14 residues. From germline, CDR1 is SEHNR and CDR2 FQNEAQ (reference sequence).